This entry describes one T cell receptor (beta chain). This clonotype was seen a few times. Its cognate antigen has yet to be identified. No base quality values were provided; no much bigger clone lies one nucleotide off. The cysteine opens and the phenylalanine closes a CDR3 of 14 amino acids. The only DNA kept is the CDR3, 42 bases in frame from the first base. V and J lose 6 bases and 11 bases, and a span of 22 bases separates them. Per the germline V gene, MDHEN is the CDR1 and SYDVKM is the CDR2. The source of the sample is a study of blood T cells in healthy people across ages (dated by TCRdb to about 2015). For the study in its entirety: In model experiments, template switching captured about one uniquely barcoded TCR beta cDNA molecule for every two T cells. For two donors (one aged 18 to 29 and one aged 80 or older), the study analyzed two additional independent replicas of 1 million unique cDNA reads from the same blood draw. To avoid experimental bias, donors of different ages were distributed randomly across sequencing lanes. The study measured age-related changes in TCR beta repertoire diversity using deep sequencing normalized with unique cDNA molecular identifiers. The donors were split into four age groups: young (average approximately 16 years), middle-aged (about 40), aged (62) and long-lived (more than 80). General conclusions and limits of the study: As age increased, observed TCR beta diversity per million T cells dropped in a roughly linear way, and a significant reduction was already evident by age roughly 40. Observed TCR beta diversity correlated strongly with the percentage of naive T cells measured by flow cytometry. Bulk unsorted PBMC profiling prevented conclusive comparison of naive and antigen-experienced compartments. Estimates of total diversity based on one million sequenced T cells were considered lower bounds and underestimates. Because donor CMV infection status was unknown, age-related changes in expanded clonotypes were potentially confounded. The long-lived group showed more naive CD4+ T cells, fewer expanded clones and increased TCR diversity than the aged group, suggesting age selection.

The method was 5' RACE. The data were produced on an Illumina HiSeq 2500. A second PCR of about 6 to 11 cycles was run with a J-beta primer mix and a sample-barcoded 5' primer. A unique molecular identifier was introduced onto each TCR beta cDNA molecule by a template-switch 5' adaptor carrying 12 random nucleotides. Each sample yielded at least 2.5 million CDR3-containing paired-end reads. First-strand cDNA was synthesized from all RNA with the Mint cDNA synthesis kit, primed by a TRBC-specific oligonucleotide. Following uracil-DNA glycosylase treatment, a first 18-cycle PCR with universal primers M1SS and BC2_uni_R was performed on all cDNA. Per the authors' processing: Each sample was normalized by randomly selecting 1 million high-quality reads, each carrying a distinct molecular identifier. Reads sharing molecular identifiers were discarded rather than binned into consensus sequences. MiTCR, run with a Q25 quality threshold and the strictest error-elimination algorithm, handled CDR3 identification, clonotype clustering and error correction. Lower-bound total TCR beta diversity was estimated with a nonparametric unseen species model using Euler transformation. TCRdb itself trimmed the public reads at Q25 with fastp, ran MiXCR and retained productive beta chains. Records with the same CDR3 protein are collapsed into one entry carrying the most frequent genes and DNA. TCRdb, not the original authors, processed these V and J calls. Across this sample there are about 780,000 distinct CDR3 sequences, with around half seen only once. The ten largest clones capture 15% to 20% of the sample.

Systemically healthy Caucasian individuals from Russia, some 36 in total and aged about 6 to 100 years, were included as donors. Around 10 milliliters of peripheral blood were collected from each donor into EDTA-treated Vacutainer tubes. PBMCs were isolated by Ficoll-Paque density-gradient centrifugation, with at least 6 million obtained per sample. Trizol reagent was used to extract total RNA from PBMCs, with at least 6 micrograms per sample. Naive CD45RAhigh/CD27high T cell percentages were measured by flow cytometry on a PBMC aliquot from every donor. Sequenced material: blood. Rearrangement joined TRBV28 to TRBJ2-5; confidence is insufficient to name the D gene. The origin of this receptor is a man older than 75 in good health. The DNA sequence is as follows: TGTGCCAGCAGGCCCTTTGGTGGAGTGGCTGAGCAGTACTTC. Translated, this gives CASRPFGGVAEQYF.